The rows below give T cell receptor beta chains drawn from one sample of a study of neurological immune-mediated disorders. TCRdb re-derived calls from the 5' RACE reads in MiXCR, one entry per CDR3 protein. The sample has approximately 59,000 distinct CDR3 sequences, around 5% seen once. What was sequenced was PBMCs. These receptors were obtained from a human donor with multiple sclerosis. The donor label of this sample is uncertain. Both conserved end residues are part of each CDR3. The D gene is left open where the match is weak. Where a row states a size, it is once, few, many or the class of an expanded clone; other rows omit it.

clone_size: many; v_call: TRBV5-1; j_call: TRBJ2-2; d_call: NA; cdr3_nt: TGCGCCAGCAGCTTGGCCAGGACCACCGGGGAGCTGTTTTTT; cdr3_aa: CASSLARTTGELFF
clone_size: many; v_call: TRBV5-1; j_call: TRBJ2-2; d_call: TRBD1; cdr3_nt: TGCGCCAGCAGCCCCCGGACAGGGGGGAACACCGGGGAGCTGTTTTTT; cdr3_aa: CASSPRTGGNTGELFF
clone_size: many; v_call: TRBV5-1; j_call: TRBJ1-1; d_call: NA; cdr3_nt: TGCGCCAGCGGTTCCACAGTGGGGAACACTGAAGCTTTCTTT; cdr3_aa: CASGSTVGNTEAFF
clone_size: many; v_call: TRBV7-6; j_call: TRBJ1-1; d_call: NA; cdr3_nt: TGTGCCAGCAGTTTATATGGCGTGAACACTGAAGCTTTCTTT; cdr3_aa: CASSLYGVNTEAFF
clone_size: many; v_call: TRBV24-1; j_call: TRBJ2-1; d_call: TRBD2; cdr3_nt: TGTGCCACCAGTGACCCGGGACTAGCGGGGGGGAATGAGCAGTTCTTC; cdr3_aa: CATSDPGLAGGNEQFF
clone_size: many; v_call: TRBV29-1; j_call: TRBJ2-7; d_call: NA; cdr3_nt: TGCAGCGTTAGCGAAGGTAACAGGGACGAGCAGTACTTC; cdr3_aa: CSVSEGNRDEQYF
clone_size: many; v_call: TRBV3-1; j_call: TRBJ2-5; d_call: TRBD2; cdr3_nt: TGTGCCAGCAGCCAAGATTACGGGGGGGAGACCCAGTACTTC; cdr3_aa: CASSQDYGGETQYF
clone_size: many; v_call: TRBV9; j_call: TRBJ2-2; d_call: NA; cdr3_nt: TGTGCCAGCAGCGCCCCGCGTTGGGCGGGGACTTCAACCGGGGAGCTGTTTTTT; cdr3_aa: CASSAPRWAGTSTGELFF
clone_size: many; v_call: TRBV2; j_call: TRBJ1-1; d_call: NA; cdr3_nt: TGTGCCAGCAGTGAATCGGCGACTAGGGGTGGGCGGAACACTGAAGCTTTCTTT; cdr3_aa: CASSESATRGGRNTEAFF
clone_size: few; v_call: TRBV5-1; j_call: TRBJ1-4; d_call: NA; cdr3_nt: TGCGCCAGCAGCTTCCGTCAGGGATCAATTGCAACTAATGAAAAACTGTTTTTT; cdr3_aa: CASSFRQGSIATNEKLFF
clone_size: NA; v_call: TRBV5-1; j_call: TRBJ2-3; d_call: TRBD2; cdr3_nt: TGCGCCAGCAGCTTGCAACTAGCGCGGGATACGCAGTATTTT; cdr3_aa: CASSLQLARDTQYF
clone_size: many; v_call: TRBV5-1; j_call: TRBJ2-7; d_call: NA; cdr3_nt: TGCGCCAGCAGCTTCGGGGCCAGGGGCGGAGAGCAGTACTTC; cdr3_aa: CASSFGARGGEQYF
clone_size: NA; v_call: TRBV20-1; j_call: TRBJ1-3; d_call: NA; cdr3_nt: TGCAGTGCTAGGGCTCCTGGAAACACCATATATTTT; cdr3_aa: CSARAPGNTIYF
clone_size: NA; v_call: TRBV6-6; j_call: TRBJ2-2; d_call: TRBD1; cdr3_nt: TGTGCCAGCAGTTACAGGCAGACAGGGGGTTACACCGGGGAGCTGTTTTTT; cdr3_aa: CASSYRQTGGYTGELFF
clone_size: many; v_call: TRBV5-1; j_call: TRBJ2-3; d_call: TRBD2; cdr3_nt: TGCGCCAGCAGCCCTCCGGGGGGGGCAGATACGCAGTATTTT; cdr3_aa: CASSPPGGADTQYF
clone_size: many; v_call: TRBV15; j_call: TRBJ2-2; d_call: NA; cdr3_nt: TGTGCCACCAGCAGAGACAGGGCGGACGGGGAGCTGTTTTTT; cdr3_aa: CATSRDRADGELFF
clone_size: many; v_call: TRBV10-2; j_call: TRBJ2-7; d_call: TRBD1; cdr3_nt: TGCGCCAGCAGTCGGGACAGATATTACGAGCAGTACTTC; cdr3_aa: CASSRDRYYEQYF
clone_size: many; v_call: TRBV7-8; j_call: TRBJ1-1; d_call: NA; cdr3_nt: TGTGCCAGCAGCTTGGAGCAATGGACTGAAGCTTTCTTT; cdr3_aa: CASSLEQWTEAFF
clone_size: NA; v_call: TRBV19; j_call: TRBJ2-3; d_call: NA; cdr3_nt: TGTGCCAGTAGTAACCGGACACATAGCACAGATACGCAGTATTTT; cdr3_aa: CASSNRTHSTDTQYF
clone_size: many; v_call: TRBV29-1; j_call: TRBJ2-3; d_call: TRBD1; cdr3_nt: TGCAGCGTTAAGGGGGCGGCCGATACGCAGTATTTT; cdr3_aa: CSVKGAADTQYF
clone_size: many; v_call: TRBV5-5; j_call: TRBJ1-1; d_call: NA; cdr3_nt: TGTGCCAGCACCCCGGGCAGGATGATAAACACTGAAGCTTTCTTT; cdr3_aa: CASTPGRMINTEAFF
clone_size: few; v_call: TRBV6-1; j_call: TRBJ2-7; d_call: NA; cdr3_nt: TGTGCCAGCATGAGTACAGGCTACGAGCAGTACTTC; cdr3_aa: CASMSTGYEQYF
clone_size: many; v_call: TRBV20-1; j_call: TRBJ2-7; d_call: NA; cdr3_nt: TGCAGTGCGGGAGGCCTAGCCGGCTACGAGCAGTACTTC; cdr3_aa: CSAGGLAGYEQYF
clone_size: many; v_call: TRBV5-6; j_call: TRBJ1-2; d_call: NA; cdr3_nt: TGTGCCAGCAGCTTTGAAATGGCGGGGGACTCTTATGGCTACACCTTC; cdr3_aa: CASSFEMAGDSYGYTF
clone_size: many; v_call: TRBV6-1; j_call: TRBJ1-4; d_call: NA; cdr3_nt: TGTGCCAGCAGTGAAGCGGTGCACCGGGAAAAACTGTTTTTT; cdr3_aa: CASSEAVHREKLFF
clone_size: many; v_call: TRBV5-1; j_call: TRBJ1-1; d_call: NA; cdr3_nt: TGCGCCAGCAGCTCACTGGGACATCTTAACACTGAAGCTTTCTTT; cdr3_aa: CASSSLGHLNTEAFF
clone_size: many; v_call: TRBV20-1; j_call: TRBJ1-2; d_call: NA; cdr3_nt: TGCAGTGCTAGAGAGGGAGGACAAGTGGGCGGCTACACCTTC; cdr3_aa: CSAREGGQVGGYTF
clone_size: many; v_call: TRBV9; j_call: TRBJ2-7; d_call: NA; cdr3_nt: TGTGCCAGCAGCGTAGAAGTGGACAGCGAGCAGTACTTC; cdr3_aa: CASSVEVDSEQYF
clone_size: many; v_call: TRBV29-1; j_call: TRBJ1-2; d_call: TRBD1; cdr3_nt: TGCAGCGTAGCCCGGCCAGGGGGCGCCTTTGAAAGCTATGGCTACACCTTC; cdr3_aa: CSVARPGGAFESYGYTF
clone_size: many; v_call: TRBV7-9; j_call: TRBJ1-2; d_call: TRBD1; cdr3_nt: TGTGCCAGCAGCTTGGGCGAGGACAGGTTCTATGGCTACACCTTC; cdr3_aa: CASSLGEDRFYGYTF
clone_size: many; v_call: TRBV15; j_call: TRBJ2-7; d_call: NA; cdr3_nt: TGTGCCACCTCCTTCGACAGCTCCTACGAGCAGTACTTC; cdr3_aa: CATSFDSSYEQYF
clone_size: few; v_call: TRBV19; j_call: TRBJ1-5; d_call: TRBD1; cdr3_nt: TGTGCCAGTACCTCAGGGGGGGATAGCAATCAGCCCCAGCATTTT; cdr3_aa: CASTSGGDSNQPQHF
clone_size: NA; v_call: TRBV7-8; j_call: TRBJ1-2; d_call: TRBD1; cdr3_nt: TGTGCCAGCAGCACAGGGGGTGAGGGCTACACCTTC; cdr3_aa: CASSTGGEGYTF
clone_size: many; v_call: TRBV5-1; j_call: TRBJ2-1; d_call: NA; cdr3_nt: TGCGCCAGCAGCCCCGACTACAATGAGCAGTTCTTC; cdr3_aa: CASSPDYNEQFF
clone_size: few; v_call: TRBV19; j_call: TRBJ2-7; d_call: NA; cdr3_nt: TGTGCCACCTCAGCAAGTCAGGGGGGGGAGTCCGAGCAGTACTTC; cdr3_aa: CATSASQGGESEQYF
clone_size: few; v_call: TRBV29-1; j_call: TRBJ1-2; d_call: NA; cdr3_nt: TGCAGCGTTGGTGGAGACAGGAGTGGCTACACCTTC; cdr3_aa: CSVGGDRSGYTF
clone_size: many; v_call: TRBV5-1; j_call: TRBJ2-3; d_call: TRBD1; cdr3_nt: TGCGCCAGCAGTGGACAGGGGGCCACAGATACGCAGTATTTT; cdr3_aa: CASSGQGATDTQYF
clone_size: many; v_call: TRBV29-1; j_call: TRBJ2-3; d_call: TRBD2; cdr3_nt: TGCAGCGTAAACAGATTAGCGGGGGGGCCCGCAGATACGCAGTATTTT; cdr3_aa: CSVNRLAGGPADTQYF
clone_size: many; v_call: TRBV7-9; j_call: TRBJ1-3; d_call: NA; cdr3_nt: TGTGCCAGCAGCTTACTTGGAAACACCATATATTTT; cdr3_aa: CASSLLGNTIYF
clone_size: many; v_call: TRBV29-1; j_call: TRBJ1-2; d_call: NA; cdr3_nt: TGCAGCGTTGAAGGGCGTAAAGTAAGGGGCTACACCTTC; cdr3_aa: CSVEGRKVRGYTF
clone_size: many; v_call: TRBV2; j_call: TRBJ2-7; d_call: NA; cdr3_nt: TGTGCCAGCGGCGACTACGAGCAGTACTTC; cdr3_aa: CASGDYEQYF
clone_size: NA; v_call: TRBV11-2; j_call: TRBJ1-1; d_call: NA; cdr3_nt: TGTGCCAGCAGCCGGGGGGGGCTGAACACTGAAGCTTTCTTT; cdr3_aa: CASSRGGLNTEAFF
clone_size: many; v_call: TRBV9; j_call: TRBJ1-1; d_call: NA; cdr3_nt: TGTGCCAGCAGCGCCCTGGAGGGGCCCAGATACGCTGAAGCTTTCTTT; cdr3_aa: CASSALEGPRYAEAFF
clone_size: many; v_call: TRBV20-1; j_call: TRBJ2-3; d_call: TRBD2; cdr3_nt: TGCAGTGCTGCCGGGGGGGCAAAGGATACGCAGTATTTT; cdr3_aa: CSAAGGAKDTQYF
clone_size: many; v_call: TRBV6-2/TRBV6-3; j_call: TRBJ1-6; d_call: NA; cdr3_nt: TGTGCCAGCAGTTACGGGTCGACGGTGCCCCTCCACTTT; cdr3_aa: CASSYGSTVPLHF
clone_size: NA; v_call: TRBV6-1; j_call: TRBJ2-7; d_call: NA; cdr3_nt: TGTGCCAGCAGCGACAGAGCTAGAACCTACGAGCAGTACTTC; cdr3_aa: CASSDRARTYEQYF
clone_size: many; v_call: TRBV5-1; j_call: TRBJ2-1; d_call: NA; cdr3_nt: TGCGCCAGCAGCTCGGGAGGGAGTGGGACAGGGTACGATGAGCAGTTCTTC; cdr3_aa: CASSSGGSGTGYDEQFF
clone_size: many; v_call: TRBV4-1; j_call: TRBJ2-3; d_call: TRBD2; cdr3_nt: TGCGCCAGCAGCCAAGATCCGGGAGGGACAACAGATACGCAGTATTTT; cdr3_aa: CASSQDPGGTTDTQYF